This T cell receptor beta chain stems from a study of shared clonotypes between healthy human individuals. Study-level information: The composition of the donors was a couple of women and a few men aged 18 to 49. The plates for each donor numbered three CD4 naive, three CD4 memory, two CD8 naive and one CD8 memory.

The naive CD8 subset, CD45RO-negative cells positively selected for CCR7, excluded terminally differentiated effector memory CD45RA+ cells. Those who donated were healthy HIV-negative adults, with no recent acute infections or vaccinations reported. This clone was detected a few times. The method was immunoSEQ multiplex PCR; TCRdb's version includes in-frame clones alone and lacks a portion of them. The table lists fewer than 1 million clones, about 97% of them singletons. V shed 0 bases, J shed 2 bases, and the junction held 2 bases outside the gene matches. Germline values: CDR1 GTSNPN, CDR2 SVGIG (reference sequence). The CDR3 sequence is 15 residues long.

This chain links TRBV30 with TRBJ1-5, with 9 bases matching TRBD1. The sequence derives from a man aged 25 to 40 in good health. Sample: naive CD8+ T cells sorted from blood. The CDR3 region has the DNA TGTGCCTGGAGTGTAGGACAGGGGCGCAATCAGCCCCAGCATTTT. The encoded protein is CAWSVGQGRNQPQHF. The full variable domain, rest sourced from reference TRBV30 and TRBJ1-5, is SQTIHQWPATLVQPVGSPLSLECTVEGTSNPNLYWYRQAAGRGLQLLFYSVGIGQISSEVPQNLSASRPQDRQFILSSKKLLLSDSGFYLCAWSVGQGRNQPQHFGDGTRLSIL.